The text below deals with one T cell receptor (beta chain). Its antigen remains unidentified. In germline, CDR1 is SNHLY, CDR2 FYNNEI. This CDR3 has 14 amino acids. Trimming stripped 5 bases from V and 3 bases from J, with 11 bases between. TCRdb analysed the RT-PCR reads with MiXCR anew, one entry per CDR3 protein. The profile shows about 480,000 distinct CDR3 sequences, roughly 23% of them singletons. The data originate from a study of response to subunit inactivated influenza vaccine. Study-level results: The authors offered the suggestion that each seasonal influenza vaccination recruits few new T cells.

The V gene is TRBV2, the J gene TRBJ1-5; D is perhaps TRBD1 (6 bases). This TCR came from a man aged 50 to 60 who received an inactivated influenza vaccine. Sequencing used CD4+ T cells sorted from PBMCs, obtained around 5 days after vaccination. The CDR3 sequence: CASSQDRFNQPQHF. DNA for the CDR3: TGTGCCAGCAGTCAAGACAGGTTCAATCAGCCCCAGCATTTT.